The present TCR beta chain was sequenced within a study of T cells after yellow fever vaccination. CDR3 length: 14 residues. The V end lost 0 bases, the J end lost 4 bases, and 8 bases lay between the germline ends. Germline lookup yields CDR1 SGHRS and CDR2 YFSETQ. TCRdb processed the 5' RACE reads anew with MiXCR; each CDR3 protein has one entry. Among roughly 240,000 distinct CDR3 sequences listed, approximately 6.3% were seen once. The rearrangement uses TRBV5-1 and TRBJ2-1; weak D call: TRBD1 (5 bases). The clonotype was recovered from a young man who received the YFV17D yellow fever vaccine. The sample was CD4+ T cells sorted from PBMCs, taken on the day of the yellow fever booster vaccination. Here the CDR3 reads CASSLGRDYNEQFF. The CDR3 DNA sequence: TGCGCCAGCAGCTTGGGCAGGGATTACAATGAGCAGTTCTTC.